This T cell receptor (beta chain) was retrieved from a study of CD8 T cells in ankylosing spondylitis. Trimming cost V 2 bases and J 4 bases, with 8 bases left between them. Germline V gives CDR1 KGHDR, CDR2 SFDVKD. CDR3 length: 14 amino acids. This clonotype was recorded many times. Its target is not known. Preparation of TCR beta libraries was done by quantitative 5'-RACE with molecular barcodes. MiXCR, applied by TCRdb to the 5' RACE reads, yields one record per CDR3 protein. The sample comprises about 840,000 distinct CDR3 sequences, approximately 12% of which are singletons, and around 0.51% rests with the top ten. Study results and limitations: Certain motif variants had earlier appeared in reactive arthritis synovial fluid and blood. One TCR beta motif, made up of under ten highly homologous variants, appeared characteristic of ankylosing spondylitis blood.

The sequenced sample was blood, either unsorted or a sorted T cell fraction (not recorded which). The chain joins TRBV24-1 to TRBJ1-5, with no clear D. The sequence came from a male donor with ankylosing spondylitis. Here the CDR3 DNA reads TGTGCCACCAGTGATTCCGGGTTGAATCAGCCCCAGCATTTT. It encodes CATSDSGLNQPQHF.